This T cell receptor (beta chain) was found in a study of blood T cells in healthy people across ages. The V and J ends lost 0 bases and 2 bases respectively, with 5 bases between them. The CDR3 sequence is 14 residues long. Germline CDR1 is MGHRA and CDR2 is YSYEKL. Next came a second PCR, run for about 7 to 12 cycles, which used a sample-barcoded 5' primer along with a J-beta primer mix. TCRdb re-derived calls from the 5' RACE reads in MiXCR, one entry per CDR3 protein. The sample yields about 1.1 million distinct CDR3 sequences, roughly two fifths seen once. Details on this clonotype: Its antigen is currently unknown.

The study's findings and limits: Donors of long life had a larger count of naive CD4+ cells and greater diversity than aged donors.

The receptor was derived from a man aged 18 to 29 in good health. The V call is TRBV4-1, the J call TRBJ2-1; D uncertain. The sequenced sample consisted of blood. Here the CDR3 DNA reads TGCGCCAGCAGCCAAGAATGGCCCTACAATGAGCAGTTCTTC. The encoded protein is CASSQEWPYNEQFF.